The clone carrying this T cell receptor beta chain was detected ten times or more. What it binds is unknown. Using its own MiXCR run on the reads, TCRdb lists one record per CDR3 protein. The data hold about 680,000 distinct CDR3 sequences, with roughly a quarter observed a single time. This entry belongs to a study of T cell repertoires in cytomegalovirus infection. Study details: Public TCR beta signatures indicated both CMV infection and matching HLA type. Whole-study findings and limits: CMV-specific TCR beta clonotypes restricted by HLA-C were the ones dominating the ex vivo response. Cumulative public TCR beta family frequency identified carriers of CMV plus the relevant HLA.

The germline CDR1 and CDR2 sequences are SEHNR and FQNEAQ (reference sequence). Trimming left V 2 bases short and J 6 bases short, with 22 bases between. The CDR3 length is 17 residues. The clonotype comes from a human donor in good health (CMV status not recorded). Some clones in this sample may be carry-over from other donors' samples. The chain joins TRBV7-9 to TRBJ1-1; possible D gene TRBD1, 5 bases. Material for sequencing was CD8+ T cells from PBMCs. The CDR3 bases are TGTGCCAGCAGCTTAATCCAGGGTCCTCGGTTTCGGTCTGAAGCTTTCTTT. Encoded protein: CASSLIQGPRFRSEAFF. The whole variable domain, remainder taken from reference TRBV7-9 and TRBJ1-1, is DTGVSQNPRHKITKRGQNVTFRCDPISEHNRLYWYRQTLGQGPEFLTYFQNEAQLEKSRLLSDRFSAERPKGSFSTLEIQRTEQGDSAMYLCASSLIQGPRFRSEAFFGQGTRLTVV.